This TCR beta chain derives from a study of blood T cell repertoires in COVID-19. Across the whole study: Some COVID-19 samples were acute and others convalescent; all came from the United States, Italy and Spain. PBMCs, B-cell-depleted T cells, or T cells provided the cDNA or gDNA that made up the material.

As originally analysed: Amplifying reference gene primers gave estimates of nucleated cell counts. Only in-frame clones appear in the TCRdb table, and some are missing; sequencing was by immunoSEQ multiplex PCR. V, J and clone size derive from that table, while D and trimming were established from the DNA sequence. This table holds roughly 100,000 clones, 85% to 90% found once. The germline gives CDR1 LNHDA, CDR2 SQIVND (reference sequence). The V segment lost 4 bases and the J segment 4 bases; nucleotides outside the gene matches: 4. This CDR3 has 14 amino acids. Sequenced material: peripheral blood. This TCR came from a woman in her 70s with acute or convalescent COVID-19. The chain joins TRBV19 to TRBJ2-7; TRBD1 aligns across 10 bases. CDR3 protein: CASSTGTGDYEQYF. CDR3 coding DNA: TGTGCCAGTAGTACGGGGACAGGGGATTACGAGCAGTACTTC.